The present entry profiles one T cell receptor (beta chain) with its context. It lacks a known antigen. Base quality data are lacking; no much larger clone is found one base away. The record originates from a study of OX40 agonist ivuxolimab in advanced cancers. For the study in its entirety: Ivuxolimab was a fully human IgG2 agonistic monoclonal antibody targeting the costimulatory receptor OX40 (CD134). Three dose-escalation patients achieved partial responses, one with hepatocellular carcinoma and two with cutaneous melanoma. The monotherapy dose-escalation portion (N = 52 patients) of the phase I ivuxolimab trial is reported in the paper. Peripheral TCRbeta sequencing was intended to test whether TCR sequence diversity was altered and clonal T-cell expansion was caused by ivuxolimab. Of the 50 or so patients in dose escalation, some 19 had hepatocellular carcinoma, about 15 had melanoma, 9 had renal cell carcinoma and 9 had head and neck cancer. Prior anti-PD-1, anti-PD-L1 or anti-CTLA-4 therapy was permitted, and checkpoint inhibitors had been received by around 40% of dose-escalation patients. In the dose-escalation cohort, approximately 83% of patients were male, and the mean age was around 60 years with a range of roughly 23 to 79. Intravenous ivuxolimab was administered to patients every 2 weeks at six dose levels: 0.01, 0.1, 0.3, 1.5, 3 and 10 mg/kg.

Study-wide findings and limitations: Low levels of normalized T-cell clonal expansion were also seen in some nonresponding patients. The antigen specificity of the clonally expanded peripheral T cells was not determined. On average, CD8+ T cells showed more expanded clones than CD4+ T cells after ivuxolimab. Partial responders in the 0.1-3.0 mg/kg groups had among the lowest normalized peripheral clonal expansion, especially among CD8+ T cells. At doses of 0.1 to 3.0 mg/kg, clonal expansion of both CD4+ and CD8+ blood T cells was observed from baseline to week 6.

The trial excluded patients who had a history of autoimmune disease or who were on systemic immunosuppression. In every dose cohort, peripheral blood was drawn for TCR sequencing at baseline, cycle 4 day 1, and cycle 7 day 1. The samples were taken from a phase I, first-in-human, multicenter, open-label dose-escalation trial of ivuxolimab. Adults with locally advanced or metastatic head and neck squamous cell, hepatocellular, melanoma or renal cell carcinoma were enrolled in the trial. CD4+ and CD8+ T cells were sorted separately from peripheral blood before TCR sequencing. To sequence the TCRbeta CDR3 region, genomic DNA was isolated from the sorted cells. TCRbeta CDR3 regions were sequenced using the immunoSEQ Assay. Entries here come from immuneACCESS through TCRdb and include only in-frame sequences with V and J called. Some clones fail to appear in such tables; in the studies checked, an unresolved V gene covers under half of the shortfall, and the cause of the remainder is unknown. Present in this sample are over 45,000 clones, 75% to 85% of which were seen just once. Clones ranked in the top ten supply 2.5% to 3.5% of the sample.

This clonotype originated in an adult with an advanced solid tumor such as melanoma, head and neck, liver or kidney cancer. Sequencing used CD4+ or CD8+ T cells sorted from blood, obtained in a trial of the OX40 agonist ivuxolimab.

This receptor carries the CDR3 CASSSDRLGELFF. The nucleotides are TGTGCCAGCAGCTCTGACAGACTAGGGGAGCTGTTTTTT. The chain links TRBV5-5 with TRBJ2-2; the D gene could be either TRBD1 or TRBD2, each agreeing at 5 bases. V is reduced by 3 bases and J by 8 bases, leaving a spacing of 11 bases between them. From the cysteine through the phenylalanine, the CDR3 covers 13 amino acids. The read is trimmed to its CDR3 DNA, 39 bases read in frame from base 1. From the germline V gene (reference sequence), CDR1 is SGHKS and CDR2 is YYEKEE.